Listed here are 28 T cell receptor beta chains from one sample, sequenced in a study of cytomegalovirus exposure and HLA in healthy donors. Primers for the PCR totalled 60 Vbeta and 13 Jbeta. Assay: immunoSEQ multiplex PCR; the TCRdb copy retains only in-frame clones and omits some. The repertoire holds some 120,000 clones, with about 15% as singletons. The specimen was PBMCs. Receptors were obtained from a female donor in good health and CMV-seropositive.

As DNA, the CDR3 is TGCGCCAGCAGCTTGGTGTGGGGGGCTGGAAACACCATATATTTT. Translating it yields CASSLVWGAGNTIYF. The chain recombines TRBV5-1 with TRBJ1-3, with a weak D call TRBD1 (5 bases). The CDR3 has 15 amino acids. Per germline, CDR1 SGHRS and CDR2 YFSETQ. The V end was cut by 0 bases, the J end by 2 bases, with 9 bases between.

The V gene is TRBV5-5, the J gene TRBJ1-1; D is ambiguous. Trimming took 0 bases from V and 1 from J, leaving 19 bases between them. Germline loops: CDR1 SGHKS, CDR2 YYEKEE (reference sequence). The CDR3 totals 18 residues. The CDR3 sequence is CASSLAPWGSGENTEAFF. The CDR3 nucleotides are TGTGCCAGCAGCTTGGCCCCCTGGGGATCCGGGGAGAACACTGAAGCTTTCTTT.

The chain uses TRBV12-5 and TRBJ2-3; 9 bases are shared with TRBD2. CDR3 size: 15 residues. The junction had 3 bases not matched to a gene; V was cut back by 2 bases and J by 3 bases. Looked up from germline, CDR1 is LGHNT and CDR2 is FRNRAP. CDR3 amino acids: CASGLFTSGTDTQYF. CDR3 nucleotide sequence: TGTGCTAGTGGTTTGTTTACTAGCGGGACAGATACGCAGTATTTT.

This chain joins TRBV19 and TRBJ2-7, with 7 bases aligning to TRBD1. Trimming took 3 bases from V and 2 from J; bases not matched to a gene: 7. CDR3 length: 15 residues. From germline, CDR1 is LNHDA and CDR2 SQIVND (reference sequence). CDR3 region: CASSIETGTTYEQYF. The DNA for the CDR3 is TGTGCCAGTAGTATCGAGACAGGGACAACCTACGAGCAGTACTTC.

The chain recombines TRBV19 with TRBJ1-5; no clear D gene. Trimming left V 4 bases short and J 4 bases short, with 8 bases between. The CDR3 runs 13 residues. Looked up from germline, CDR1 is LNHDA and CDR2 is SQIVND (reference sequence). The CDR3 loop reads CASSTQANQPQHF. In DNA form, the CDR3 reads TGTGCCAGTAGTACTCAGGCTAATCAGCCCCAGCATTTT.

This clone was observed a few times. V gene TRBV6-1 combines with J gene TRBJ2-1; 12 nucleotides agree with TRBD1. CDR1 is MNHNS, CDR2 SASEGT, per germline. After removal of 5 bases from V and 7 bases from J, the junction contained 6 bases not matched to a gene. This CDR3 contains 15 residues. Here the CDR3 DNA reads TGTGCCAGCAGTTTGGGACAGGGGGCTCGGAATGAGCAGTTCTTC. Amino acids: CASSLGQGARNEQFF.

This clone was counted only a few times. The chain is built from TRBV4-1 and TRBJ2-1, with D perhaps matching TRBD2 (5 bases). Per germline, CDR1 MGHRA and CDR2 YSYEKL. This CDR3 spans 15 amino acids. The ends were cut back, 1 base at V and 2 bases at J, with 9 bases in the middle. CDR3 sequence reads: CASSQALGTYNEQFF. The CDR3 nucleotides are TGCGCCAGCAGCCAAGCACTAGGGACCTACAATGAGCAGTTCTTC.

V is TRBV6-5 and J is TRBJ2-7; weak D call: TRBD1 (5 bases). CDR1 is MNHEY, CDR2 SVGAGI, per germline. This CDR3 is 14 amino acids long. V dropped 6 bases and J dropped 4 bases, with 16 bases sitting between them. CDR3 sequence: CASSLDRKAYEQYF. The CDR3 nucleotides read TGTGCCAGCAGCCTAGACAGAAAAGCTTACGAGCAGTACTTC.

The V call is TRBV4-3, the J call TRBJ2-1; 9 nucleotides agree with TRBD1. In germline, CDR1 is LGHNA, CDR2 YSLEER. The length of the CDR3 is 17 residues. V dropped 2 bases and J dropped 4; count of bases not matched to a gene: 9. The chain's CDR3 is CASSQQRPGQGYNEQFF. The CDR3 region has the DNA TGCGCCAGCAGCCAACAGCGGCCGGGACAGGGTTACAATGAGCAGTTCTTC.

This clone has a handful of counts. CDR3 residues: CASSVTRQGAHWLEKLFF. In DNA, the CDR3 is TGTGCCAGCAGTGTAACACGACAGGGGGCCCACTGGCTTGAAAAACTGTTTTTT. This chain connects TRBV2 to TRBJ1-4; 10 positions agree with TRBD1. V dropped 4 bases and J dropped 7; count of bases not matched to a gene: 15. This CDR3 contains 18 residues. The germline V gene encodes CDR1 SNHLY and CDR2 FYNNEI.

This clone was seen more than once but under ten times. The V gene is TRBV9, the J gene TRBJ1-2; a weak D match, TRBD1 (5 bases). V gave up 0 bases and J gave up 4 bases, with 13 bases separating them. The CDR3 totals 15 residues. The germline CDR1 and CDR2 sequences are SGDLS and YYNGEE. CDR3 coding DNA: TGTGCCAGCAGCGTAGAGGGCTGGGGGGGCTATGGCTACACCTTC. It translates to CASSVEGWGGYGYTF.

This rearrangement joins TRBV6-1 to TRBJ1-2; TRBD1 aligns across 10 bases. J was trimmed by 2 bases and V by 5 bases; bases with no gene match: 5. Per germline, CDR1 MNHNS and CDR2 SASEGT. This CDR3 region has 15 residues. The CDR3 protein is CASSLRTGGNYGYTF. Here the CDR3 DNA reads TGTGCCAGCAGTCTCCGGACAGGGGGGAACTATGGCTACACCTTC.

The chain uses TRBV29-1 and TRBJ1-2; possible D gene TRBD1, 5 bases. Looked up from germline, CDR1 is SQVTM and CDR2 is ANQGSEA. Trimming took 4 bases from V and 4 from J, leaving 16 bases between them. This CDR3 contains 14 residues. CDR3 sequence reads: CSVVWSGGIYGYTF. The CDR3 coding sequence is TGCAGCGTTGTCTGGTCTGGGGGGATCTATGGCTACACCTTC.

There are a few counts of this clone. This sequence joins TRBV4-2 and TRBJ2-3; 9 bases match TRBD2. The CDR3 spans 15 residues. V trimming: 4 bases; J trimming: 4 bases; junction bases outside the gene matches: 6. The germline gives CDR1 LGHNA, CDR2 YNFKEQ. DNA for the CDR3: TGTGCCAGCAGCCGAGGGCGGGGGGGCTCAGATACGCAGTATTTT. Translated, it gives CASSRGRGGSDTQYF.

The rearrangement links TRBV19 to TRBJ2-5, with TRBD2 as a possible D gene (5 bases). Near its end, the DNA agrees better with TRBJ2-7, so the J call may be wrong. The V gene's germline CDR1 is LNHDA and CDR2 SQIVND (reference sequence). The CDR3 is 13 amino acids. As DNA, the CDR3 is TGTGCCAGTAGGGCAAGAGGGCACCACGAGCAGTACTTC. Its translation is CASRARGHHEQYF.

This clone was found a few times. CDR3 protein: CSAETGMNTEAFF. The CDR3 DNA reads TGCAGCGCGGAAACAGGGATGAACACTGAAGCTTTCTTT. V and J are TRBV29-1 and TRBJ1-1; possibly TRBD1 for D (6 bases). The germline V gene has CDR1 SQVTM and CDR2 ANQGSEA. V was trimmed by 7 bases and J by 0 bases, leaving 12 bases between them. This CDR3 has 13 residues. Supplemented by reference TRBV29-1 and TRBJ1-1, the full variable domain reads SAVISQKPSRDICQRGTSLTIQCQVDSQVTMMFWYRQQPGQSLTLIATANQGSEATYESGFVIDKFPISRPNLTFSTLTVSNMSPEDSSIYLCSAETGMNTEAFFGQGTRLTVV.

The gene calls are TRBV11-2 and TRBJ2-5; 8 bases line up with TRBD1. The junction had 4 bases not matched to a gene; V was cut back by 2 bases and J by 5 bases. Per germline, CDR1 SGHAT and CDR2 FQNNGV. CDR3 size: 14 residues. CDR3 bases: TGTGCCAGCAGCTTATTCAGGGGGCAGGAGACCCAGTACTTC. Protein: CASSLFRGQETQYF.

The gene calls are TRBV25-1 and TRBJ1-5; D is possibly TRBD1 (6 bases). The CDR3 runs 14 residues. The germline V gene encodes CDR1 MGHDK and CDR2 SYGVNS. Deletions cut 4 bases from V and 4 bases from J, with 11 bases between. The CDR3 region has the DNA TGTGCCAGCAGTGCACATCAGGGGAATCAGCCCCAGCATTTT. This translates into CASSAHQGNQPQHF.

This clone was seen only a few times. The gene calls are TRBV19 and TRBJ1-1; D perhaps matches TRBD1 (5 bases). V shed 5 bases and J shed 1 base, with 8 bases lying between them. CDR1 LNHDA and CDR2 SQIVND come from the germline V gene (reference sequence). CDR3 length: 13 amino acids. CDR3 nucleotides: TGTGCCAGTAGTTACCAGGGGAACACTGAAGCTTTCTTT. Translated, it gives CASSYQGNTEAFF.

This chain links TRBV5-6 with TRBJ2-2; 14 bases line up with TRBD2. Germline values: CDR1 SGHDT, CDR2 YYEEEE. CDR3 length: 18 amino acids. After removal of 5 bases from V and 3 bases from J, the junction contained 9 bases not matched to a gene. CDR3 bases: TGTGCCAGCAGTTTTTGGGGACTAGCGGGGGTGCACACCGGGGAGCTGTTTTTT. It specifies CASSFWGLAGVHTGELFF.

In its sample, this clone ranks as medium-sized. Here the CDR3 DNA reads TGCGCCAGCAGCTTGGCTAGCGTCCAAGAGACCCAGTACTTC. It translates to CASSLASVQETQYF. The J gene is TRBJ2-5, the V gene TRBV5-1; TRBD2 is a possible D gene (6 bases). The length of the CDR3 is 14 residues. Trimming cost V 0 bases and J 1 base, with 7 bases left between them. In germline, CDR1 is SGHRS, CDR2 YFSETQ.

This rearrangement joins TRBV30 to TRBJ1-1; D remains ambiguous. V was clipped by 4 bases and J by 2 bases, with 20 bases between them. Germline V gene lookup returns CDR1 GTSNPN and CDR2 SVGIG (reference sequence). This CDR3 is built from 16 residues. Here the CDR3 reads CAWNPPSAVTNTEAFF. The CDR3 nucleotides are TGTGCCTGGAACCCACCCAGCGCAGTAACTAACACTGAAGCTTTCTTT.

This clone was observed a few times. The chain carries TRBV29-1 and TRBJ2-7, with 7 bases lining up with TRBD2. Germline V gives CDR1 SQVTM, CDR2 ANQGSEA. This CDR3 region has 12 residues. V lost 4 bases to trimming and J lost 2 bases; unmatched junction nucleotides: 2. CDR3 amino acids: CSVGSGAYEQYF. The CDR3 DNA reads TGCAGCGTTGGGAGCGGGGCCTACGAGCAGTACTTC.

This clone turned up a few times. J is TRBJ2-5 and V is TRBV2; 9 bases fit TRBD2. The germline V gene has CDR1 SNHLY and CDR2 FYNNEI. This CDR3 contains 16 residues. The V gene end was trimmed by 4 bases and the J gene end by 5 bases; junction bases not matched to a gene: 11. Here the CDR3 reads CASSAGAGGPFETQYF. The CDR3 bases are TGTGCCAGCAGTGCCGGGGCGGGGGGGCCTTTCGAGACCCAGTACTTC.

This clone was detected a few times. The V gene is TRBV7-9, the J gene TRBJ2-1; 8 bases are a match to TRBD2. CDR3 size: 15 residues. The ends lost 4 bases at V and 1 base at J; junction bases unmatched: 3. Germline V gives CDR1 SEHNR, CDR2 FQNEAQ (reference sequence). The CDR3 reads CASSSVAGSYNEQFF. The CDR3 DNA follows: TGTGCCAGCAGCTCTGTAGCGGGATCCTACAATGAGCAGTTCTTC.

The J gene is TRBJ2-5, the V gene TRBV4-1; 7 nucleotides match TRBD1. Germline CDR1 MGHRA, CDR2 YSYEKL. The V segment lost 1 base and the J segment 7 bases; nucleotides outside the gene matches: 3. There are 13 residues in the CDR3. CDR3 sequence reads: CASSQATGTTQYF. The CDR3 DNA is TGCGCCAGCAGCCAAGCGACAGGGACGACCCAGTACTTC.

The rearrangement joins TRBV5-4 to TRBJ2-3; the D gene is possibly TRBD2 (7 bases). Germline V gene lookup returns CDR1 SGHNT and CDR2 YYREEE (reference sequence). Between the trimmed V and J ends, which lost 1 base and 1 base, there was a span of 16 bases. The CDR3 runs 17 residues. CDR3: CASSLKEGGLGTDTQYF. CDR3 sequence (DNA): TGTGCCAGCAGCTTGAAGGAGGGGGGGCTTGGCACAGATACGCAGTATTTT.

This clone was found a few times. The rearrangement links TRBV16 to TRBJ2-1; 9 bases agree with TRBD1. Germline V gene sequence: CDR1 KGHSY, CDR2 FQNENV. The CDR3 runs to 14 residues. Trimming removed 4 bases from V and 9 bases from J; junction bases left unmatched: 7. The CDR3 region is CASSPPTGGSEQFF. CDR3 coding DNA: TGTGCCAGCAGCCCTCCGACAGGGGGAAGTGAGCAGTTCTTC.